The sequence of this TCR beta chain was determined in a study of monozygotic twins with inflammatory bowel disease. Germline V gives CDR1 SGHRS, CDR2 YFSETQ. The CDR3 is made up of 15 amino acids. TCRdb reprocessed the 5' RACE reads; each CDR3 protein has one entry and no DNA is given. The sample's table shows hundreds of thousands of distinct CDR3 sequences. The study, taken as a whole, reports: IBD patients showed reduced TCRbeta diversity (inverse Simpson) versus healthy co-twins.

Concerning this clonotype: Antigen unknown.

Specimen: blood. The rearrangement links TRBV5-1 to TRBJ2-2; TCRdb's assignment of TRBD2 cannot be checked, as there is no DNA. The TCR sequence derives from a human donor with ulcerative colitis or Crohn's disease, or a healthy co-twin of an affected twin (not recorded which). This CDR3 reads CASSSGALNTGELFF.